Following are 3 T cell receptor beta chains from one sample sequenced in a study of shared clonotypes between healthy human individuals. CD45RO negativity and positive selection for CCR7 defined naive CD8 cells, a population that excluded terminally differentiated effector memory CD45RA+ cells. Clones were sequenced by immunoSEQ multiplex PCR, and TCRdb holds only the in-frame ones, with some missing. The sample lists about 1,900,000 clones, about 95% occurring once. Sequencing was done on a sample of naive CD8+ T cells sorted from blood. These receptor sequences come from a man younger than 30 in good health.

The chain employs TRBV7-9 and TRBJ2-1; 12 bases agree with TRBD2. The germline gives CDR1 SEHNR, CDR2 FQNEAQ (reference sequence). The V and J ends lost 5 bases and 3 bases, in that order; junction bases with no gene match: 5. The CDR3 covers 16 residues. The CDR3 nucleotides read TGTGCCAGCAGCCCAACTAGCGGGGGGATCTACAATGAGCAGTTCTTC. Translated, it gives CASSPTSGGIYNEQFF.

In regard to this clone: A read error may account for a junction end that differs from germline. V usage is TRBV5-5 and J usage is TRBJ1-4; D is unresolved. The CDR3 has 14 amino acids. CDR1 is SGHKS, CDR2 YYEKEE, per germline (reference sequence). The CDR3 DNA reads TGTGCCAGCAGCTTCCGGGAGCCTAACGAAAAACTGTTTTTT. Translation: CASSFREPNEKLFF.

This chain links TRBV27 with TRBJ2-3, with unresolved D. CDR3 size: 15 residues. CDR1 MNHEY and CDR2 SMNVEV come from the germline V gene (reference sequence). Trimming took off 3 bases at V and 2 bases at J, with 12 bases between the two ends. The CDR3 is CASSLSLDFTDTQYF. CDR3 sequence (DNA): TGTGCCAGCAGTTTGTCCCTTGACTTCACAGATACGCAGTATTTT.